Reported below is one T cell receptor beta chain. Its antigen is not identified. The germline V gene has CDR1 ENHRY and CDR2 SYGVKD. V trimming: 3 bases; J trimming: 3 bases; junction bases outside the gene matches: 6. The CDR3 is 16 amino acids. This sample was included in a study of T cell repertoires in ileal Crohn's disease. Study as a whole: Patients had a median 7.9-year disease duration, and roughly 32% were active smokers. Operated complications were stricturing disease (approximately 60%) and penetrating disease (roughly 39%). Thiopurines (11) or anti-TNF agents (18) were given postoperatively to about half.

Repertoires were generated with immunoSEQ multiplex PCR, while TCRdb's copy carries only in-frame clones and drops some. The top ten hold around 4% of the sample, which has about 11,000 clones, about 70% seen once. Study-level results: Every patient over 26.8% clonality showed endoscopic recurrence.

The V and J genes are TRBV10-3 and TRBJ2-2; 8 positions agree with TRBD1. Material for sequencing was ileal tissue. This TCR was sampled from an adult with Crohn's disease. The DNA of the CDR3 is TGTGCCATCAGTGACCCCAGGGGGCTGGACACCGGGGAGCTGTTTTTT. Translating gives CAISDPRGLDTGELFF.